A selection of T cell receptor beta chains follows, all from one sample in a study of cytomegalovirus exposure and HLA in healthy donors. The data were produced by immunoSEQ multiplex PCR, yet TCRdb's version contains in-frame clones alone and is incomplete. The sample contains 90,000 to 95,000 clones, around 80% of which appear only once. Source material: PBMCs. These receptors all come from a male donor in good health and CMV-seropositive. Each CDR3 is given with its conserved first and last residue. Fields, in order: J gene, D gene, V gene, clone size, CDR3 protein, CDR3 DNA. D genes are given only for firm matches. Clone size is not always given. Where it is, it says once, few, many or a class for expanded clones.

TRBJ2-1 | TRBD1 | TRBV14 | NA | CASSTSIGTVYYNEQFF | TGTGCCAGCAGTACTTCCATTGGGACAGTCTACTACAATGAGCAGTTCTTC
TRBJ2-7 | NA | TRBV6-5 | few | CASSYQGGNEQYF | TGTGCCAGCAGTTACCAAGGAGGCAACGAGCAGTACTTC
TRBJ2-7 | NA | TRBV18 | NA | CASSPGAGPQVEQYF | TGTGCCAGCTCTCCAGGAGCCGGTCCCCAAGTTGAGCAGTACTTC
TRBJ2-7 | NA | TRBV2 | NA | CASSLDISYEQYF | TGTGCCAGCAGTCTGGACATATCCTACGAGCAGTACTTC
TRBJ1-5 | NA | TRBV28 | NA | CASSFRRGSQPQHF | TGTGCCAGCAGTTTCCGCAGGGGTAGCCAGCCCCAGCATTTT
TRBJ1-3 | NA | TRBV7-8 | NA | CASSSTTGNTIYF | TGTGCCAGCAGCTCCACAACTGGAAACACCATATATTTT
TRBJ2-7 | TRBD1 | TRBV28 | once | CASLTGEHEQYF | TGTGCCAGCCTTACAGGGGAGCACGAGCAGTACTTC
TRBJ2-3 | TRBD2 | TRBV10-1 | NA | CASSRTSGRANTQYF | TGCGCCAGCAGTCGAACTAGCGGGAGGGCAAATACGCAGTATTTT
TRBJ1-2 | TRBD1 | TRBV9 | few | CASSERPQGKFYGYTF | TGTGCCAGCAGCGAACGTCCACAGGGGAAGTTCTATGGCTACACCTTC
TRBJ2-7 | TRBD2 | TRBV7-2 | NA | CAVGPGLEGDEQYF | TGTGCCGTAGGGCCGGGACTAGAAGGGGACGAGCAGTACTTC
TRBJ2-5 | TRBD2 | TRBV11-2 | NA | CASSLDGLAVTQETQYF | TGTGCCAGCAGCTTAGACGGACTAGCGGTCACTCAAGAGACCCAGTACTTC
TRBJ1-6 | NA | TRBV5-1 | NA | CASSRQDMSSYNSPLHF | TGCGCCAGCAGCCGGCAGGACATGAGCTCCTATAATTCACCCCTCCACTTT
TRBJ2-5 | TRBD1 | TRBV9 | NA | CASSVADSGGPSLETQYF | TGTGCCAGCAGCGTAGCTGATTCAGGGGGCCCCTCCTTGGAGACCCAGTACTTC